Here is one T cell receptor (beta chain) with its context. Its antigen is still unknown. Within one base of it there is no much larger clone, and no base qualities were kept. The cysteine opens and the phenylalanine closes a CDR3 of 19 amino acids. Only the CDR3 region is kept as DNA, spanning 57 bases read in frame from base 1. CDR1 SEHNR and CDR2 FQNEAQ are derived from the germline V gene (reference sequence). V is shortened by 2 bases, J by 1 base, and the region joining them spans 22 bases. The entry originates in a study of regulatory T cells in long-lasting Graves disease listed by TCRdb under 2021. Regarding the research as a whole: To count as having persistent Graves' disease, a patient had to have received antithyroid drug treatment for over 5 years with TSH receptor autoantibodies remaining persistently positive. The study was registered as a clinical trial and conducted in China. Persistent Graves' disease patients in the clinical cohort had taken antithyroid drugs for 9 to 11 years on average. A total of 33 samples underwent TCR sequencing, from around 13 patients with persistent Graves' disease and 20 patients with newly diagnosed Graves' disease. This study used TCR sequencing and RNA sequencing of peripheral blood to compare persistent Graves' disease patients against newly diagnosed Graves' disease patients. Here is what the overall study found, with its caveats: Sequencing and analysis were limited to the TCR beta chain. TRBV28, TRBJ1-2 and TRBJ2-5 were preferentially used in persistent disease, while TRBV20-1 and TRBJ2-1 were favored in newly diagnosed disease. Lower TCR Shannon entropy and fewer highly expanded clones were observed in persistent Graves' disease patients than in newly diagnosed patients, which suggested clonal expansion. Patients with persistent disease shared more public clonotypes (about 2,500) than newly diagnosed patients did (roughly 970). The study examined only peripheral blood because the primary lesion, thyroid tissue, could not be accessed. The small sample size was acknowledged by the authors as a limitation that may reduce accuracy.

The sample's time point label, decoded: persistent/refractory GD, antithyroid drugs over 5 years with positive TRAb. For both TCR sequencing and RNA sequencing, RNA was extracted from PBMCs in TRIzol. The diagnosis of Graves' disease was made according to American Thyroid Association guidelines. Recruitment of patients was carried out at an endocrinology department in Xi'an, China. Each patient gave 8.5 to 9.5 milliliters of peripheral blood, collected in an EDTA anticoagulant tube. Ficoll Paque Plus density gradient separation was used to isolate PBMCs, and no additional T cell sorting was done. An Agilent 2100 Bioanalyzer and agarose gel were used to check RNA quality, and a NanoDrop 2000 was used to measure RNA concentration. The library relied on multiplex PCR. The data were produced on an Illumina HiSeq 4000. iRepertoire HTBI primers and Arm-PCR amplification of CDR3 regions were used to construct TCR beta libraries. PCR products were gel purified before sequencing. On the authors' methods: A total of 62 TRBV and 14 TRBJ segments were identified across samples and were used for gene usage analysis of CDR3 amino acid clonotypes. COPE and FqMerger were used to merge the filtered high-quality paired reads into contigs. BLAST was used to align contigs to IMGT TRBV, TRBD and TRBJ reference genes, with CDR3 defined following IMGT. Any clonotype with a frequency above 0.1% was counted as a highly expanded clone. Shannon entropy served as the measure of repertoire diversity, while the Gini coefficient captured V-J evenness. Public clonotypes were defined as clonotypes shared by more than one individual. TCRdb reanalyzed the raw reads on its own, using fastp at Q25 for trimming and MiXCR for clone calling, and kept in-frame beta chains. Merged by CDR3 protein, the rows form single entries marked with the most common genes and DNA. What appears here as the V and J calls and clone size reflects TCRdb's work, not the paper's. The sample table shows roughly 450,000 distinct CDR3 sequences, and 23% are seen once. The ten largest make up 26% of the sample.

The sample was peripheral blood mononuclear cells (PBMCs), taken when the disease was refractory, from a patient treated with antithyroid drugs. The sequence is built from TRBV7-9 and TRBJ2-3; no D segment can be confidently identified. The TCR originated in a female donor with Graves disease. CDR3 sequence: CASSLQLRTMRGGTDTQYF. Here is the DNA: TGTGCCAGCAGCTTACAATTGCGAACGATGCGAGGTGGCACAGATACGCAGTATTTT.